The 2 T cell receptor beta chains below come from one sample, sequenced in a study of PD-1 blockade in mismatch repair-deficient tumors (dated by TCRdb to 2016 to 2017). The library was made by the immunoSEQ multiplex PCR assay. TCRdb re-hosts the immuneACCESS table, in-frame sequences only. Its copies lack some clones; in the studies checked, an unresolved V gene accounts for under half of them, and the cause for the rest is not known. The table for this sample lists 38,000 or so clones; about 88% of them were counted only once. Of the sample, 3% to 4.5% is held by the ten largest clones. Here the sequenced sample was peripheral blood, taken less than 95 weeks after starting pembrolizumab. The receptors derive from an adult with mismatch repair-deficient cancer.

The V and J genes are TRBV7-2 and TRBJ2-7, with TRBD2 matching 8 bases. The trim removed 3 bases at V and 0 bases at J, leaving 4 bases unmatched. The V gene's germline CDR1 is SGHTA and CDR2 FQGNSA. The CDR3 covers 15 residues. The CDR3: CASSFGGTSSYEQYF. In nucleotides, the CDR3 is TGTGCCAGCAGCTTCGGCGGGACTAGCTCCTACGAGCAGTACTTC.

The chain employs TRBV6-1 and TRBJ2-7; D is unclear. CDR3 size: 9 residues. The germline V and J ends were trimmed by 10 bases and 2 bases, with 3 bases remaining between them. CDR1 and CDR2 (germline): MNHNS, SASEGT. CDR3 sequence (DNA): TGTGCCACACCCTACGAGCAGTACTTC. It is translated as CATPYEQYF.